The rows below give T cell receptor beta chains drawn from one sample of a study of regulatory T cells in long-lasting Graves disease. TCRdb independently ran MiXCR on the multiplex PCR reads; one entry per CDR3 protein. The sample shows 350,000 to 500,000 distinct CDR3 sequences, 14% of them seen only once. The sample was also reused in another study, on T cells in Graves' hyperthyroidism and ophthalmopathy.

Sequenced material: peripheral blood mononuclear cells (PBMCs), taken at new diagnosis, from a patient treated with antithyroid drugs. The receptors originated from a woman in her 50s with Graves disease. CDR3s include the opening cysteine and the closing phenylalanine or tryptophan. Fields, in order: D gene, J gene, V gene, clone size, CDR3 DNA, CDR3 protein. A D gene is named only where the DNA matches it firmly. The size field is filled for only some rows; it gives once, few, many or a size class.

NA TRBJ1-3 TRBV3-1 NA TGTGCCAGCAGCCCAGGACAAACAATCCTTGGAAACACCATATATTTT CASSPGQTILGNTIYF
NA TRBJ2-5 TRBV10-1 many TGCGCCAGCAGTGAGTCCCAGGGATTCGTAATGGAGACCCAGTACTTC CASSESQGFVMETQYF
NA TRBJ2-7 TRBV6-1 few TGTGCCAGCGAATTCCACGGAATCTACGAGCAGTACTTC CASEFHGIYEQYF
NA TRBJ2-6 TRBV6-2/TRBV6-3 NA TGTGCCAGCAGTTACTCGCAAGTCTCTGGGGCCAACGTCCTGACTTTC CASSYSQVSGANVLTF
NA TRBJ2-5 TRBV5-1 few TGCGCCAGCAGCTTGGGAGAATCAGAGACCCAGTACTTC CASSLGESETQYF
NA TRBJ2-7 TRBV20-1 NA TGCAGTGCTCCCTTGGCTAGTTACTACGAGCAGTACTTC CSAPLASYYEQYF
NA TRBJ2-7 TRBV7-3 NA TGTGCCAGCAGTCACAAACGCCTCGAGCAGTACTTC CASSHKRLEQYF
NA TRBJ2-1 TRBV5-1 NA TGCGCCAGCAGCTTGGTTTCTGGGAATAGTGGGTTCGTTCCGTTCTTC CASSLVSGNSGFVPFF
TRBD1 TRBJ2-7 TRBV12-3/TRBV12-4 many TGTGCCAGCAGTACCGATCAGGGGGATTACTACGAGCAGTACTTC CASSTDQGDYYEQYF
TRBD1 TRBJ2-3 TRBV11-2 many TGTGCCAGCAGCTCGGTACAGGGGCCAAGCACAGATACGCAGTATTTT CASSSVQGPSTDTQYF
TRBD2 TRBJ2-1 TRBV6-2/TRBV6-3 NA TGTGCCAGCACGAGACTAGCGGGAGGGCCTTCAAACTACAATGAGCAGTTCTTC CASTRLAGGPSNYNEQFF
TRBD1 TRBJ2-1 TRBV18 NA TGTGCCAGCTCACCATCCTCTGGGGACAGGGGCAATGAGCAGTTCTTC CASSPSSGDRGNEQFF
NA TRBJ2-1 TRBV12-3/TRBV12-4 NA TGTGCCAGCAGTTTCGTACCCGAGAGAGAGTCCTTC CASSFVPERESF
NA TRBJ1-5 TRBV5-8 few TGTGCCAGCAGCCTGAGGGTGGGCAATCAGCCCCAGCATTTT CASSLRVGNQPQHF
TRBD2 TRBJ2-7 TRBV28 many TGTGCCAGCGGGACTAACGAGCAGTACTTC CASGTNEQYF
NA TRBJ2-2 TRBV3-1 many TGTGCCAGCAGCCGCTCGGGAGCCGGGGAGCTGTTTTTT CASSRSGAGELFF
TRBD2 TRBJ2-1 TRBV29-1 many TGCAGCGTTGAACGAAGGACTAGCGGGCCCTACAATGAGCAGTTCTTC CSVERRTSGPYNEQFF
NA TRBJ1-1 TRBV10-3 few TGTGCCATCAGGGGTGTCCTAAACACTGAAGCTTTCTTT CAIRGVLNTEAFF
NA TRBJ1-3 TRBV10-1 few TGCGCCAGCAGTGAGTCTGGTGAATCTGGAAACACCATATATTTT CASSESGESGNTIYF
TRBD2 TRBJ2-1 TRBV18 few TGTGCCAGCTCACTACGGACTAGCGGGTTTTACAATGAGCAGTTCTTC CASSLRTSGFYNEQFF
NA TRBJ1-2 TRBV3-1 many TGTGCCAGCAGCCAAGGGAGGAATGGCTACACCTTC CASSQGRNGYTF
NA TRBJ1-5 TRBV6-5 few TGTGCCAGCAGTTACATGGGTAGCCAGCCCCAGCATTTT CASSYMGSQPQHF
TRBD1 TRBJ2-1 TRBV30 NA TGTGCCTGGGAACCATCCGGGACAGGCTACAATGAGCAGTTCTTC CAWEPSGTGYNEQFF
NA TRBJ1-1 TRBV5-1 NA TGCGCCAGCAGTTTCTCGGGGGACAACACTGAAGCTTTCTTT CASSFSGDNTEAFF
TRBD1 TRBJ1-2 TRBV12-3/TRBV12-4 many TGTGCCAGCAGCACGGGACAGAGCTATGGCTACACCTTC CASSTGQSYGYTF
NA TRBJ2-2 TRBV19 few TGTGCCAGTAGTATATTAGTCACCGGGGAGCTGTTTTTT CASSILVTGELFF
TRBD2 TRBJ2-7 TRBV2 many TGTGCCAGCAGCCCGGATCGGACTAGAGCTACAGAGCAGTACTTC CASSPDRTRATEQYF
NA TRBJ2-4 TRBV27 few TGTGCCAGCGGGTTGGGGGTGGGGGTTGGGATTCAGTACTTC CASGLGVGVGIQYF
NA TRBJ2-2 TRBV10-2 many TGTGCCAGCAGTACACCGAACACCGGGGAGCTGTTTTTT CASSTPNTGELFF
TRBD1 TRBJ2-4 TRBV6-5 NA TGTGCCACCGACAGGGATCTGACCAAAAACATTCAGTACTTC CATDRDLTKNIQYF
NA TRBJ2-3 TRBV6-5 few TGTGCCAGCAGTTACGGGGGTCAGAGCACAGATACGCAGTATTTT CASSYGGQSTDTQYF
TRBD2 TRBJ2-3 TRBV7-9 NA TGTGCCAGCAGCTTGGGACTAGCGATATCAAGGAGCACAGATACGCAGTATTTT CASSLGLAISRSTDTQYF
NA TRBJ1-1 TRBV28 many TGTGCCAGCAGTTTTGGAGGAAGGGTCACTGAAGCTTTCTTT CASSFGGRVTEAFF
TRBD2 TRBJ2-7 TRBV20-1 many TGCAGTGCTAGAGATCTTGCTAGCGGGAGTTACGAGCAGTACTTC CSARDLASGSYEQYF
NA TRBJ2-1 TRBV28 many TGTGCCAGCATCCTACGGGGTGAGCAGTTCTTC CASILRGEQFF
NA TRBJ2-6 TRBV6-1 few TGTGCCAGCTATCAGGCAGACTCTGGGGCCAACGTCCTGACTTTC CASYQADSGANVLTF
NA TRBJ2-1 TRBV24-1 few TGTGCCACCAGTGCCGCTAGCAGAGGGTACAATGAGCAGTTCTTC CATSAASRGYNEQFF
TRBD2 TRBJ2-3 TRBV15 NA TGTGCCACCAGGGGAGGGGATACAGATACGCAGTATTTT CATRGGDTDTQYF
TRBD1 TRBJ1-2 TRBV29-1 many TGCAGCGTTGAGTTGGACAGGGGGCTAAACAACTATGGCTACACCTTC CSVELDRGLNNYGYTF